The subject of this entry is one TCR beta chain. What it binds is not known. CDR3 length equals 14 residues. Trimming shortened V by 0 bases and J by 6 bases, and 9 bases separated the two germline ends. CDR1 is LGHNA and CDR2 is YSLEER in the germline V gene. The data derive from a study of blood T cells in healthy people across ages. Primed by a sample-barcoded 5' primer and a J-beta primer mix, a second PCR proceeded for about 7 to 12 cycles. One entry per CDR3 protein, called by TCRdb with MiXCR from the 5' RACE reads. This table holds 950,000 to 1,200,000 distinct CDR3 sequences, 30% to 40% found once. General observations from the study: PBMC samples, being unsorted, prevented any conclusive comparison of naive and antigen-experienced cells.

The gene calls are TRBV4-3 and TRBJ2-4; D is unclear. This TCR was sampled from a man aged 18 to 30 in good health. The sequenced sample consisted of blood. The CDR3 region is CASSQDSTANIQYF. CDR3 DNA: TGCGCCAGCAGCCAAGATTCAACAGCAAACATTCAGTACTTC.